The rows below give T cell receptor beta chains drawn from one sample of a study of radiotherapy plus CTLA-4 blockade in lung cancer. Method: immunoSEQ multiplex PCR; TCRdb's copy keeps in-frame clones and lacks some. Of around 91,000 clones in the sample, around nine tenths were seen once. The sample was peripheral blood, taken from a patient treated with radiotherapy plus ipilimumab. Source of these receptors: a human donor with non-small cell lung cancer that progressed on radiotherapy plus ipilimumab. CDR3s include the opening cysteine and the closing phenylalanine or tryptophan. A D gene is named only where the DNA matches it firmly. Size values are once, few and many counts, or a class for expanded clones, and some rows have none.

.	few	TRBV27	TRBJ2-4	CASSSKITPGTATGKNIQYF	TGTGCCAGCAGTTCAAAAATAACCCCCGGGACTGCAACGGGGAAAAACATTCAGTACTTC
.	few	TRBV7-9	TRBJ2-7	CASTQGSYEQYF	TGTGCCAGCACCCAGGGCTCCTACGAGCAGTACTTC
.	.	TRBV18	TRBJ2-1	CASSPRDNEQFF	TGTGCCAGCTCTCCTAGGGACAATGAGCAGTTCTTC
TRBD2	.	TRBV11-2	TRBJ2-7	CASSSRASGSYEQYF	TGTGCCAGCAGCTCCCGGGCTAGCGGTTCCTACGAGCAGTACTTC
TRBD2	.	TRBV5-4	TRBJ2-3	CASRFRTSDSTDTQYF	TGTGCCAGCAGATTTAGGACTAGCGATAGCACAGATACGCAGTATTTT
.	.	TRBV14	TRBJ2-7	CASSRSHEQYF	TGTGCCAGCAGCCGCTCCCACGAGCAGTACTTC
.	.	TRBV6-6	TRBJ1-5	CPYPGTQGRNQPQHF	TGTCCGTACCCAGGCACACAGGGTAGAAACCAGCCCCAGCATTTT
TRBD2	.	TRBV6-6	TRBJ2-1	CAGAGGSSREQFF	TGTGCCGGTGCGGGAGGGTCGAGTCGTGAGCAGTTCTTC
TRBD2	.	TRBV18	TRBJ2-7	CASSPGLAMYEQYF	TGTGCCAGCTCTCCGGGACTAGCAATGTACGAGCAGTACTTC
.	.	TRBV6-5	TRBJ1-1	CASSYSPQDTLGAFF	TGTGCCAGCAGTTATTCCCCCCAGGATACCTTGGGAGCTTTCTTT
.	.	TRBV6-5	TRBJ1-2	CASSITAADYGYTF	TGTGCCAGCTCCATCACAGCAGCCGACTATGGCTACACCTTC
.	once	TRBV6-1	TRBJ2-1	CASSALKGDEQFF	TGTGCCAGCAGTGCACTCAAGGGGGATGAGCAGTTCTTC
.	few	TRBV6-1	TRBJ1-3	CASSEATGSGNTIYF	TGTGCCAGCAGCGAAGCGACAGGTTCTGGAAACACCATATATTTT
.	.	TRBV6-6	TRBJ1-5	CASFPKAGPNNQPQHF	TGTGCCAGCTTCCCTAAGGCGGGGCCAAACAATCAGCCCCAGCATTTT
.	.	TRBV6-6	TRBJ1-5	CASSQTEPGPQHF	TGTGCCAGCAGCCAGACAGAGCCCGGGCCCCAGCATTTT
TRBD2	once	TRBV6-1	TRBJ2-3	CASSETGTSGASTDTQYF	TGTGCCAGCAGTGAGACCGGGACTAGCGGGGCTAGCACAGATACGCAGTATTTT
TRBD1	.	TRBV5-1	TRBJ1-1	CASSPSGTVNTEAFF	TGCGCCAGCAGCCCAAGCGGGACAGTGAACACTGAAGCTTTCTTT
TRBD2	few	TRBV10-2	TRBJ2-3	CASSLPTSGGTDTQYF	TGCGCCAGCAGTCTACCGACTAGCGGGGGTACAGATACGCAGTATTTT
.	.	TRBV18	TRBJ2-7	CASSPWGNEQYF	TGTGCCAGCTCACCGTGGGGGAACGAGCAGTACTTC
.	.	TRBV6-1	TRBJ2-5	CAIRPRGPETQYF	TGTGCCATCAGGCCCAGAGGCCCGGAGACCCAGTACTTC
.	.	TRBV28	TRBJ2-1	CASLRPGSYNEQFF	TGTGCCAGCTTAAGGCCAGGGTCCTACAATGAGCAGTTCTTC
.	.	TRBV13	TRBJ2-1	CASSRLAAGLLYNEQFF	TGTGCCAGCAGCCGCCTTGCGGCGGGACTTTTATACAATGAGCAGTTCTTC
.	.	TRBV28	TRBJ1-2	CASRLKNPPARGYTF	TGTGCCAGCAGGCTAAAGAATCCCCCTGCGAGGGGCTACACCTTC
.	.	TRBV2	TRBJ1-2	CAITALEGYGYTF	TGTGCCATAACGGCCCTTGAGGGCTATGGCTACACCTTC
.	.	TRBV4-1	TRBJ1-2	CASSQDLGRANYGYTF	TGCGCCAGCAGCCAAGATCTCGGGCGGGCCAACTATGGCTACACCTTC
.	once	TRBV19	TRBJ2-6	CASSISPNVLTF	TGTGCCAGTAGTATTAGTCCCAACGTCCTGACTTTC
.	few	TRBV30	TRBJ2-3	CASTPGTDTQYF	TGTGCTTCGACCCCTGGCACAGATACGCAGTATTTT
TRBD1	.	TRBV6-9	TRBJ2-3	CARDGVGTDSTDTQYF	TGTGCCAGGGACGGGGTGGGGACAGATAGCACAGATACGCAGTATTTT
.	.	TRBV6-6	TRBJ1-1	CASSLGQGNTEAFF	TGTGCCAGCAGTTTGGGACAAGGGAACACTGAAGCTTTCTTT
TRBD1	.	TRBV27	TRBJ2-3	CASSSRDRGIHF	TGTGCCAGCAGTAGCCGGGACAGGGGGATTCATTTT
TRBD2	once	TRBV7-2	TRBJ2-1	CASSLTRLAGGGEQFF	TGTGCCAGCAGCCTAACAAGACTAGCGGGAGGAGGTGAGCAGTTCTTC
TRBD2	.	TRBV6-1	TRBJ2-7	CASRSSGRAYEQYF	TGTGCCAGCAGATCTAGCGGGAGGGCCTACGAGCAGTACTTC
TRBD2	.	TRBV10-2	TRBJ2-1	CASTFLAGGINEQFF	TGCGCCAGCACCTTTCTAGCGGGAGGAATCAATGAGCAGTTCTTC
TRBD1	.	TRBV29-1	TRBJ2-5	CSVELYRQGLETQYF	TGCAGCGTTGAACTCTACAGACAGGGGCTGGAGACCCAGTACTTC
.	.	TRBV19	TRBJ1-1	CASSVSQNTEAFF	TGTGCCAGTAGTGTCAGCCAGAACACTGAAGCTTTCTTT
TRBD2	.	TRBV5-1	TRBJ2-7	CASSAAGTAITSGRGYEQYF	TGCGCCAGCAGTGCCGCGGGGACAGCGATTACTAGCGGGAGGGGATACGAGCAGTACTTC
.	.	TRBV12-5	TRBJ2-5	CASGLGQSEETQYF	TGTGCTAGTGGTTTGGGACAGTCAGAAGAGACCCAGTACTTC
.	.	TRBV7-9	TRBJ1-1	CASSPGFGTEAFF	TGTGCCAGCAGCCCCGGGTTTGGGACTGAAGCTTTCTTT
.	.	TRBV5-5	TRBJ2-2	CASSLAVTTSAGELFF	TGTGCCAGCAGCTTGGCCGTTACCACCTCAGCCGGGGAGCTGTTTTTT
TRBD1	.	TRBV6-5	TRBJ1-2	CASSETGFVGYTF	TGTGCCAGCAGTGAGACAGGGTTCGTTGGCTACACCTTC
.	.	TRBV14	TRBJ1-1	CASSQDTMNTEAFF	TGTGCCAGCAGCCAAGATACCATGAACACTGAAGCTTTCTTT
.	.	TRBV27	TRBJ2-7	CASSWATTPYEQYF	TGTGCCAGCAGTTGGGCGACAACTCCCTACGAGCAGTACTTC
.	.	TRBV6-5	TRBJ2-3	CASGGSSTDTQYF	TGTGCCAGCGGGGGATCTAGCACAGATACGCAGTATTTT
TRBD1	.	TRBV5-1	TRBJ1-2	CASSLRQGNYGYTF	TGCGCCAGCAGCTTGCGACAGGGCAACTATGGCTACACCTTC
.	.	TRBV4-1	TRBJ1-1	CASSQGGQSGTEAFF	TGCGCCAGCAGCCAAGGGGGGCAGTCGGGAACTGAAGCTTTCTTT
.	.	TRBV5-1	TRBJ1-5	CASSEGDSNQPQHF	TGCGCCAGCAGTGAAGGGGATAGCAATCAGCCCCAGCATTTT
.	.	TRBV18	TRBJ1-5	CASSPPGPEGPQHF	TGTGCCAGCTCACCACCGGGACCGGAGGGGCCCCAGCATTTT
.	.	TRBV7-9	TRBJ1-2	CAVRGERQGYTF	TGTGCCGTGAGGGGGGAAAGGCAGGGCTACACCTTC
TRBD1	.	TRBV15	TRBJ1-2	CATSRDREGARGYTF	TGTGCCACCAGCAGAGATCGGGAGGGGGCACGTGGCTACACCTTC
TRBD2	.	TRBV5-1	TRBJ2-1	CASSFTGLAGNEQFF	TGCGCCAGCAGCTTCACGGGACTAGCGGGAAATGAGCAGTTCTTC
.	.	TRBV2	TRBJ1-1	CASSEIGFEAFF	TGTGCCAGCAGTGAAATTGGGTTTGAAGCTTTCTTT
TRBD2	.	TRBV27	TRBJ2-7	CASENSGGSQQYF	TGTGCCAGCGAAAATTCCGGGGGGAGTCAGCAGTACTTC